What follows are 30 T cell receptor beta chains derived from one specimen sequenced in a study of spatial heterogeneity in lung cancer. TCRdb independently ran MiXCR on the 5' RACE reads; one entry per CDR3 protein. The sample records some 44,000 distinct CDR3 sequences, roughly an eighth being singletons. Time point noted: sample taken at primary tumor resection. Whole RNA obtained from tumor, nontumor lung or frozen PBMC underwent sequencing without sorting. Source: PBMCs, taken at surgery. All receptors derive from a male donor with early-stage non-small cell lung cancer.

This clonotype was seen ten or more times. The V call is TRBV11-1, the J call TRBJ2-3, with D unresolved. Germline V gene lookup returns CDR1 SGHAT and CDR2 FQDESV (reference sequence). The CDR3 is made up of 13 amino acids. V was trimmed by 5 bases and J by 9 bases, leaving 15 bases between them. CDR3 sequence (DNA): TGTGCCAGCAGCGTGCCAGGTGCGGAGACGCAGTATTTT. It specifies CASSVPGAETQYF.

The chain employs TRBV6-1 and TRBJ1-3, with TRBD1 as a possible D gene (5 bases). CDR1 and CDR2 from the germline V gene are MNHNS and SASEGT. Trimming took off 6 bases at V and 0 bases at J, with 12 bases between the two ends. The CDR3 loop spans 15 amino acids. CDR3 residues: CASSKSGSSGNTIYF. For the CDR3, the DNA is TGTGCCAGCAGCAAGTCAGGGAGCTCTGGAAACACCATATATTTT.

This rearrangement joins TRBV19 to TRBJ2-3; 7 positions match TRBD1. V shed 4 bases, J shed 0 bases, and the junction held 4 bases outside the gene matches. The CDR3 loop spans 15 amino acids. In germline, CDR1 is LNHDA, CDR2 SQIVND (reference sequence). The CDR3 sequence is CASSTGQPSTDTQYF. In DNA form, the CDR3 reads TGTGCCAGTAGTACGGGACAGCCAAGCACAGATACGCAGTATTTT.

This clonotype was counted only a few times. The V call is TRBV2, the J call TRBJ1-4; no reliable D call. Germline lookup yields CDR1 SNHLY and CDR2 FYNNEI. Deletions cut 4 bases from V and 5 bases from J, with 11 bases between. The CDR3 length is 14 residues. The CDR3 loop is CASSVAGRNEKLFF. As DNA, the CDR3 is TGTGCCAGCAGTGTCGCGGGGAGGAATGAAAAACTGTTTTTT.

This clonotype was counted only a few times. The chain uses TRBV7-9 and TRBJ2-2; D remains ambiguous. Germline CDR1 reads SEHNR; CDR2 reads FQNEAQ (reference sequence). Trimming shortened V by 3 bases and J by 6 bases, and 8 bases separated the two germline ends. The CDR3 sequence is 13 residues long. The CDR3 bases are TGTGCCAGCAGCTTTGACTCCCCCGGGGAGCTGTTTTTT. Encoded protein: CASSFDSPGELFF.

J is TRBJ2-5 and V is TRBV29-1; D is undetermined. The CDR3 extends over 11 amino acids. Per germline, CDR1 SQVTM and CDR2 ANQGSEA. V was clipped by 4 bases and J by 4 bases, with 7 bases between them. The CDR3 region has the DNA TGCAGCGTTGTCCAGAGAGAGACCCAGTACTTC. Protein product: CSVVQRETQYF.

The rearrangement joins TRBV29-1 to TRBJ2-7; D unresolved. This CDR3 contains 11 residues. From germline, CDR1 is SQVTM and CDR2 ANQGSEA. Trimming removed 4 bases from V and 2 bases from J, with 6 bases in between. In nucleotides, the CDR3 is TGCAGCGTTGCTGGGCCCTACGAGCAGTACTTC. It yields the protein CSVAGPYEQYF.

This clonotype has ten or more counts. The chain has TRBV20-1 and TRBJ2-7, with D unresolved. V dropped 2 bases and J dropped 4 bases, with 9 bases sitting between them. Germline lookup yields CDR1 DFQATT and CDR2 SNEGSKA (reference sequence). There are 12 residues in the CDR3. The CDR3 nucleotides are TGCAGTGCTAGAAGGGAACAATACGAGCAGTACTTC. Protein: CSARREQYEQYF.

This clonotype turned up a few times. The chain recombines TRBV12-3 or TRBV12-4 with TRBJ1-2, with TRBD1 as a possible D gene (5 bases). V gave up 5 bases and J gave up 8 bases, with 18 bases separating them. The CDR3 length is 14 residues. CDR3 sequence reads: CASSPIGGARGYTF. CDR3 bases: TGTGCCAGCAGTCCCATCGGAGGGGCGCGGGGCTACACCTTC.

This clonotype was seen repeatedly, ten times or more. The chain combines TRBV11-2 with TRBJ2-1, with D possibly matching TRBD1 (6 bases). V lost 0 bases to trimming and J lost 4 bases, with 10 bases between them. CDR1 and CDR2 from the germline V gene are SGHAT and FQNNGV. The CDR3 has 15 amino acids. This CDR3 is CASSLEGAEYNEQFF. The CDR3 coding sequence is TGTGCCAGCAGCTTAGAGGGGGCAGAGTACAATGAGCAGTTCTTC.

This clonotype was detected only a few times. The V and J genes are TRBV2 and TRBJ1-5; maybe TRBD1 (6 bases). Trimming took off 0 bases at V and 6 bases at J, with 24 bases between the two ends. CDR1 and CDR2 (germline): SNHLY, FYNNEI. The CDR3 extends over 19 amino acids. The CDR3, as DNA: TGTGCCAGCAGTGAAGCGCTTCGGGGGCCAGGCTGGCGCCTTCAGCCCCAGCATTTT. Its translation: CASSEALRGPGWRLQPQHF.

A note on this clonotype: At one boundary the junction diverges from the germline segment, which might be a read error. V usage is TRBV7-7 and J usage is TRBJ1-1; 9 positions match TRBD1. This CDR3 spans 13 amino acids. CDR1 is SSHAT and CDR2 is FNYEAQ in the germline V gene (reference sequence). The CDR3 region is CASSETGGTEAFF. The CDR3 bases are TGTGCTAGCAGCGAGACAGGGGGTACTGAAGCTTTCTTT.

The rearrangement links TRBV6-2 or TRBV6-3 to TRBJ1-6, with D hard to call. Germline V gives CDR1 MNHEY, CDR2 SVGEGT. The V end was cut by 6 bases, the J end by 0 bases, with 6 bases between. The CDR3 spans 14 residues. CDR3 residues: CASSWSSYNSPLHF. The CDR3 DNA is TGTGCCAGCAGCTGGAGCTCCTATAATTCACCCCTCCACTTT.

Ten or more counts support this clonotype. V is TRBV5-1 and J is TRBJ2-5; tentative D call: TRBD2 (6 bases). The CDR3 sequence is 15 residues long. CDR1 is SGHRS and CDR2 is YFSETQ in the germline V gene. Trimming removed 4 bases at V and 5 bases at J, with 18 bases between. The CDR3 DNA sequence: TGCGCCAGCAGCACAGGTCGGCTAGCGATGGAGACCCAGTACTTC. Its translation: CASSTGRLAMETQYF.

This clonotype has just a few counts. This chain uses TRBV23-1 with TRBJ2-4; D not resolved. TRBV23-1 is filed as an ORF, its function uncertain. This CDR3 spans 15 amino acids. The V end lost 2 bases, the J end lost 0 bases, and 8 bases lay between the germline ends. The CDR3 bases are TGCGCCAGCAGTCAAGGTTGGGGAGCCAAAAACATTCAGTACTTC. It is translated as CASSQGWGAKNIQYF.

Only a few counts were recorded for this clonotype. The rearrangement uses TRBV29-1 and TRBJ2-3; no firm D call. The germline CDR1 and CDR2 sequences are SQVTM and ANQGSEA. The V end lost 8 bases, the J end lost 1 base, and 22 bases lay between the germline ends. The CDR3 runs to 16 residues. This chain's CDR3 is CSSDSSAGPRTDTQYF. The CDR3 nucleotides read TGCAGCTCCGATAGTTCGGCCGGGCCACGCACAGATACGCAGTATTTT.

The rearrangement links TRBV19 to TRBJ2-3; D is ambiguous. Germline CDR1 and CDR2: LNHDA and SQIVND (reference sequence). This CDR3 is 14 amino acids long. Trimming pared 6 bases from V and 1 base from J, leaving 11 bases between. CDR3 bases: TGTGCCAGTAGCCCCGTGGTCCGCACAGATACGCAGTATTTT. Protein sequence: CASSPVVRTDTQYF.

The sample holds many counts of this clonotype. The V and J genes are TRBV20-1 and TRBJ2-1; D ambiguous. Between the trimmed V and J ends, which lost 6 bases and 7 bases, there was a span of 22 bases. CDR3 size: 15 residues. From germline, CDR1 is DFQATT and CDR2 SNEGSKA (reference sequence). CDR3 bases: TGCAGTGCACAGATGCCGATGAGAGGAGTTAATGAGCAGTTCTTC. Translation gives CSAQMPMRGVNEQFF.

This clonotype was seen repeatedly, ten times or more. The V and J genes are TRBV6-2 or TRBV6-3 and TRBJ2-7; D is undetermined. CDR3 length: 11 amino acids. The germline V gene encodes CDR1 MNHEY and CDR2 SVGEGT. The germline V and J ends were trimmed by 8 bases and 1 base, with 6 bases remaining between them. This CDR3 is CASGGSYEQYF. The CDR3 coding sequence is TGTGCCAGCGGTGGGTCCTACGAGCAGTACTTC.

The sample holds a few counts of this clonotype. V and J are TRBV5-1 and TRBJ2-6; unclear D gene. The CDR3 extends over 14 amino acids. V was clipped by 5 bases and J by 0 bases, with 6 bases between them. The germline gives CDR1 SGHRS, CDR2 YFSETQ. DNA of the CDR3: TGCGCCAGCAGGTCTAGCTCTGGGGCCAACGTCCTGACTTTC. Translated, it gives CASRSSSGANVLTF.

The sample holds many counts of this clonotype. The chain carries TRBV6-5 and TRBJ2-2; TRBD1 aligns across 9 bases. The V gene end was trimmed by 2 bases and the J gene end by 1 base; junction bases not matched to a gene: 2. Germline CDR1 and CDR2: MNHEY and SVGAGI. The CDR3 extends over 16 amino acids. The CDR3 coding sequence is TGTGCCAGCAGTTACGGGACAGGGTGGAACACCGGGGAGCTGTTTTTT. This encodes CASSYGTGWNTGELFF.

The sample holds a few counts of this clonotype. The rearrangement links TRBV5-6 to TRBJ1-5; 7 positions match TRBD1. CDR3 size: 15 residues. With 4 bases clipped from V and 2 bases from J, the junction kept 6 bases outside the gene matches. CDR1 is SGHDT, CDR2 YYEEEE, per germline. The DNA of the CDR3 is TGTGCCAGCAGCGAAACAGGGGCGGGCAATCAGCCCCAGCATTTT. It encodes CASSETGAGNQPQHF.

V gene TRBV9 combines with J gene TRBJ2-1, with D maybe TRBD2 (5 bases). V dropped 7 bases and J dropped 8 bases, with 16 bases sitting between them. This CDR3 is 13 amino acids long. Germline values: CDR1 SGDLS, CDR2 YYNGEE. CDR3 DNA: TGTGCCAGCGCCGGATCCGGGATCGATGAGCAGTTCTTC. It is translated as CASAGSGIDEQFF. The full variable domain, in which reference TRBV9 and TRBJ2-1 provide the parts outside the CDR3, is DSGVTQTPKHLITATGQRVTLRCSPRSGDLSVYWYQQSLDQGLQFLIQYYNGEERAKGNILERFSAQQFPDLHSELNLSSLELGDSALYFCASAGSGIDEQFFGPGTRLTVL.

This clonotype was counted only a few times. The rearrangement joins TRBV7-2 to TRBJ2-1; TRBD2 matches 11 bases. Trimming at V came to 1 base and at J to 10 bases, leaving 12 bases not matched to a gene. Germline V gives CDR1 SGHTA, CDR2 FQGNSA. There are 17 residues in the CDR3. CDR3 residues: CASSLEALLAGVLEQFF. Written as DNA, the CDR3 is TGTGCCAGCAGCTTAGAGGCTCTACTAGCGGGAGTCCTAGAGCAGTTCTTC.

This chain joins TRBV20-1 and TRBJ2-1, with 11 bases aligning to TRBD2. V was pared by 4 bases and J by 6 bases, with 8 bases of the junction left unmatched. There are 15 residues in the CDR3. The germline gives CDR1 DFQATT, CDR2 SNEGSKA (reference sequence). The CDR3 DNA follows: TGCAGTGCTATGAGACTAGCGGGGCCATTCAATGAGCAGTTCTTC. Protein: CSAMRLAGPFNEQFF.

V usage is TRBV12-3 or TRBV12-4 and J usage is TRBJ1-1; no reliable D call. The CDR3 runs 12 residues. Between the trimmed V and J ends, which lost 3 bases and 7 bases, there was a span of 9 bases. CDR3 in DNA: TGTGCCAGCAGTTTTGAACTGGTTGAAGCTTTCTTT. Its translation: CASSFELVEAFF.

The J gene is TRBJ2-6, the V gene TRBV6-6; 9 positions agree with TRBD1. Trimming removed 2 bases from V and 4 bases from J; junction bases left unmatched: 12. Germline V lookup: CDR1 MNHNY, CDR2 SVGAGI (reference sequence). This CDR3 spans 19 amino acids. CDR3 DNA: TGTGCCAGCAGTTACCGGCCGGGACAGGGTACGTCAGGGGCCAACGTCCTGACTTTC. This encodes CASSYRPGQGTSGANVLTF.

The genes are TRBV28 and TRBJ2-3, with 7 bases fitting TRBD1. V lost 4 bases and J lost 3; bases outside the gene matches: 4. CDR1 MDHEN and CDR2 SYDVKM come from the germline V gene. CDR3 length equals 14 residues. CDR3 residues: CASSSGTATDTQYF. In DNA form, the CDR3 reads TGTGCCAGCAGTTCCGGGACAGCAACAGATACGCAGTATTTT.

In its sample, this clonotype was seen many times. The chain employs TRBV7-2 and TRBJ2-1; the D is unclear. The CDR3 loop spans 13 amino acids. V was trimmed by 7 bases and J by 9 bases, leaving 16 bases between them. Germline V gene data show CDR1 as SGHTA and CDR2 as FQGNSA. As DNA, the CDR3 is TGTGCCAGCACTTCTCGAGCCGCGGTTGAGCAGTTCTTC. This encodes CASTSRAAVEQFF.

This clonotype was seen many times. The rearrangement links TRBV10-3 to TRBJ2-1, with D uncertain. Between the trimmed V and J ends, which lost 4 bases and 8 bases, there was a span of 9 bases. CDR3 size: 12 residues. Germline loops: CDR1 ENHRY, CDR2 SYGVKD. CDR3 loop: CAISVRSDEQFF. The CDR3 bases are TGTGCCATCAGTGTACGGTCCGATGAGCAGTTCTTC.